The 17 T cell receptor beta chains listed next were all sequenced from one sample in a study of CD8+ T cells in alopecia areata. Investigators isolated RNA and reverse transcribed it into cDNA to act as the sequencing template. This table comes from immunoSEQ multiplex PCR, and its TCRdb copy is limited to in-frame clones, with some not included. The sample has approximately 150,000 clones, approximately 52% seen once. Treatment here: oral pan-JAK inhibitor, 5-10 mg twice daily. Source: CD4+ T cells sorted from blood, taken around week 55, from a patient treated with tofacitinib. Receptors were obtained from a human donor with alopecia areata.

The CDR3 is CASSEVSSGYTF. DNA of the CDR3: TGTGCCAGCAGTGAAGTGTCAAGTGGCTACACCTTC. V usage is TRBV2 and J usage is TRBJ1-2; D gene uncertain. The CDR3 totals 12 residues. V gave up 1 base and J gave up 7 bases, with 7 bases separating them. Germline V lookup: CDR1 SNHLY, CDR2 FYNNEI.

The chain employs TRBV18 and TRBJ2-7; 7 positions match TRBD1. The V gene end was trimmed by 0 bases and the J gene end by 9 bases; junction bases not matched to a gene: 5. The V gene's germline CDR1 is KGHSH and CDR2 LQKENI. The CDR3 is made up of 13 amino acids. This chain's CDR3 is CASSPPTGISQYF. Here the CDR3 DNA reads TGTGCCAGCTCACCACCGACAGGGATTTCGCAGTACTTC.

There are a few counts of this clone. The rearrangement joins TRBV10-3 to TRBJ1-2, with D possibly TRBD1 on 6 matching bases. This CDR3 is 14 amino acids long. The germline V and J ends were trimmed by 6 bases and 5 bases, with 16 bases remaining between them. Per the germline V gene, CDR1 is ENHRY and CDR2 is SYGVKD. As DNA, the CDR3 is TGTGCCATCAGCCCAACGGGGGCGGAATATGGCTACACCTTC. Its protein is CAISPTGAEYGYTF.

This clone was found a few times. V and J are TRBV5-1 and TRBJ2-7; TRBD1 matches 8 bases. This CDR3 has 14 residues. V shed 1 base and J 3 bases; nucleotides not matched to a gene: 3. From germline, CDR1 is SGHRS and CDR2 YFSETQ. The CDR3 is CASSLPQGGYEQYF. The CDR3 bases are TGCGCCAGCAGCTTGCCACAGGGGGGCTACGAGCAGTACTTC.

This clone showed up just a few times. The chain employs TRBV15 and TRBJ2-7; D unclear. CDR1 and CDR2 from the germline V gene are LNHNV and YYDKDF (reference sequence). Deletions cut 0 bases from V and 4 bases from J, with 10 bases between. The CDR3 is 14 residues long. CDR3 DNA sequence: TGTGCCACCAGCAGAGAAACGGGTTTTTACGAGCAGTACTTC. This codes for CATSRETGFYEQYF.

The rearrangement uses TRBV4-1 and TRBJ1-1; D remains ambiguous. Germline V gene sequence: CDR1 MGHRA, CDR2 YSYEKL. CDR3 length: 12 amino acids. Trimming stripped 4 bases from V and 2 bases from J, with 5 bases between. CDR3 sequence: CASSPSNTEAFF. The CDR3 DNA reads TGCGCCAGCAGCCCATCAAACACTGAAGCTTTCTTT.

A few counts support this clone. The V and J genes are TRBV7-2 and TRBJ1-5; 10 bases fit TRBD1. Germline lookup yields CDR1 SGHTA and CDR2 FQGNSA. Unmatched junction bases numbered 2, after V lost 3 bases and J lost 6 bases. This CDR3 spans 14 amino acids. The CDR3 reads CASSLGQGSQPQHF. The DNA for the CDR3 is TGTGCCAGCAGCTTGGGACAGGGGAGTCAGCCCCAGCATTTT.

The V gene is TRBV7-9, the J gene TRBJ2-1; the match to TRBD2 covers 8 bases. Germline V gene sequence: CDR1 SEHNR, CDR2 FQNEAQ (reference sequence). The V gene end was trimmed by 8 bases and the J gene end by 2 bases; junction bases not matched to a gene: 11. This CDR3 has 16 residues. CDR3 nucleotides: TGTGCCAGCGCCTACCTGTCGCGGGGGGCCTACAATGAGCAGTTCTTC. Encoded protein: CASAYLSRGAYNEQFF.

CDR3 in DNA: TGTGCCAGCTCACCAGGGGGACGGACTGAAGCTTTCTTT. Translated: CASSPGGRTEAFF. The V gene is TRBV18, the J gene TRBJ1-1; a possible D gene is TRBD1 (5 bases). This CDR3 contains 13 residues. Germline V lookup: CDR1 KGHSH, CDR2 LQKENI. V gave up 2 bases and J gave up 5 bases, with 9 bases separating them. The whole variable domain, remainder taken from reference TRBV18 and TRBJ1-1, is NAGVMQNPRHLVRRRGQEARLRCSPMKGHSHVYWYRQLPEEGLKFMVYLQKENIIDESGMPKERFSAEFPKEGPSILRIQQVVRGDSAAYFCASSPGGRTEAFFGQGTRLTVV.

This clone was counted between two and nine times. This chain joins TRBV7-3 and TRBJ1-2; TRBD1 matches at 7 bases. V was pared by 0 bases and J by 8 bases, with 6 bases of the junction left unmatched. Germline V gene data show CDR1 as SGHTA and CDR2 as FQGTGA. The length of the CDR3 is 14 residues. DNA for the CDR3: TGTGCCAGCAGCTTAACGGGTACAGGGGAAGGCTACACCTTC. Amino acids: CASSLTGTGEGYTF.

This clone showed up just a few times. The J gene is TRBJ1-1, the V gene TRBV29-1; D is unclear. This CDR3 contains 13 residues. The germline CDR1 and CDR2 sequences are SQVTM and ANQGSEA. The ends were cut back, 2 bases at V and 11 bases at J, with 18 bases in the middle. CDR3 nucleotide sequence: TGCAGCGTTGAAAGGATGGTGGTTAACGCGGCTTTCTTT. Amino acids: CSVERMVVNAAFF.

This clone was counted a few times. The J gene is TRBJ2-5, the V gene TRBV4-2; 10 bases agree with TRBD2. Trimming took 1 base from V and 2 from J; bases not matched to a gene: 4. The CDR3 covers 16 residues. Germline assignment: CDR1 LGHNA and CDR2 YNFKEQ. In DNA, the CDR3 is TGTGCCAGCAGCCAAGGCCATAGCGGGGGGCAAGAGACCCAGTACTTC. Amino acids: CASSQGHSGGQETQYF.

The genes are TRBV5-1 and TRBJ2-3; D is ambiguous. There are 12 residues in the CDR3. CDR1 is SGHRS, CDR2 YFSETQ, per germline. Trimming pared 5 bases from V and 2 bases from J, leaving 6 bases between. The CDR3 DNA follows: TGCGCCAGCAGACAAAACACAGATACGCAGTATTTT. It is translated as CASRQNTDTQYF.

The chain combines TRBV29-1 with TRBJ2-3; TRBD2 matches at 10 bases. This CDR3 is 15 amino acids long. V was pared by 7 bases and J by 1 base, with 8 bases of the junction left unmatched. Germline lookup yields CDR1 SQVTM and CDR2 ANQGSEA. The DNA of the CDR3 is TGCAGCGCCCAAGCGGGGGGGTTGGGCACAGATACGCAGTATTTT. This sequence encodes CSAQAGGLGTDTQYF.

The chain couples TRBV25-1 to TRBJ1-2, with a tentative D call TRBD1 (5 bases). V shed 8 bases and J shed 7 bases, with 17 bases lying between them. Germline V gives CDR1 MGHDK, CDR2 SYGVNS. The CDR3 runs to 13 residues. The CDR3 nucleotides read TGTGCCAGCCAGATGTTGGGGGGAGGTGGCTACACCTTC. This encodes CASQMLGGGGYTF.

Of note for this clone: Other DNA sequences from this sample encode an identical CDR3 as well. This sequence joins TRBV30 and TRBJ1-1; no definite D call. Germline V gene lookup returns CDR1 GTSNPN and CDR2 SVGIG (reference sequence). Trimming shortened V by 0 bases and J by 0 bases, and 8 bases separated the two germline ends. The length of the CDR3 is 14 residues. CDR3 in amino acids: CAWSVRRLNTEAFF. In nucleotides, the CDR3 is TGTGCCTGGAGTGTGCGGCGGTTGAACACTGAAGCTTTCTTT.

The chain joins TRBV7-6 to TRBJ2-1; maybe TRBD2 (6 bases). Trimming stripped 2 bases from V and 8 bases from J, with 13 bases between. Germline V gives CDR1 SGHVS, CDR2 FNYEAQ. The CDR3 spans 14 residues. The CDR3: CASSLKAPSDEQFF. Here the CDR3 DNA reads TGTGCCAGCAGCTTAAAAGCGCCTAGCGATGAGCAGTTCTTC.